Listed below are T cell receptor beta chains from one sample, sequenced in a study of response to subunit inactivated influenza vaccine. TCRdb re-called the RT-PCR reads through MiXCR, storing one row per CDR3 protein. The sample consists of more than 550,000 distinct CDR3 sequences, about 11% of them appearing once. The data also belong to a second study, concerning T cells expressing NK-cell markers.

The specimen comprised PBMCs from blood, sampled on the day of vaccination. The receptors were gathered from a man aged 45-65 years who received an inactivated influenza vaccine. The CDR3 runs from the conserved cysteine through the conserved F or W. A D gene is named only where the DNA matches it firmly. Clone size is not always given. Where it is, it says once, few, many or a class for expanded clones.

j_gene,d_gene,v_gene,abundance,CDR3aa,CDR3nt
TRBJ2-3,TRBD2,TRBV5-6,NA,CASRLAGGEWTDTQYF,TGTGCCAGCAGGTTAGCGGGGGGGGAATGGACAGATACGCAGTATTTT
TRBJ2-1,TRBD2,TRBV4-3,few,CASSQPSGLGSNEQFF,TGCGCCAGCAGCCAGCCCTCCGGACTAGGGTCTAATGAGCAGTTCTTC
TRBJ2-7,NA,TRBV29-1,many,CSAKGVTHGEQYF,TGCAGCGCGAAAGGGGTAACGCACGGCGAGCAGTACTTC
TRBJ2-3,NA,TRBV7-9,NA,CASRNGGRDTQYF,TGTGCCAGCAGAAACGGGGGCCGGGATACGCAGTATTTT
TRBJ2-3,NA,TRBV7-2,NA,CASSFTRGSTDTQYF,TGTGCCAGCAGCTTTACTAGGGGGAGCACAGATACGCAGTATTTT
TRBJ1-5,TRBD1,TRBV7-2,few,CASSSLGQLGPQHF,TGTGCCAGCAGCTCATTGGGACAGCTGGGGCCCCAGCATTTT
TRBJ1-3,TRBD1,TRBV6-2/TRBV6-3,NA,CASSLGQGKSTIYF,TGTGCCAGCAGCCTCGGACAGGGAAAAAGCACCATATATTTT
TRBJ2-7,NA,TRBV7-2,few,CASSLSPPGEQYF,TGTGCCAGCAGCTTATCCCCGCCGGGCGAGCAGTACTTC
TRBJ2-7,TRBD2,TRBV7-9,NA,CASSLVLAGISREQYF,TGTGCCAGCAGCTTAGTACTAGCGGGTATCAGTCGGGAGCAGTACTTC
TRBJ2-7,TRBD1,TRBV5-1,NA,CASSLHTGGEQYF,TGCGCCAGCAGCTTACACACAGGGGGCGAGCAGTACTTC
TRBJ2-6,NA,TRBV6-2/TRBV6-3,NA,CASSYGAGGISGANVLTF,TGTGCCAGCAGTTACGGAGCAGGGGGGATTTCTGGGGCCAACGTCCTGACTTTC
TRBJ1-2,TRBD1,TRBV15,few,CATSSSGGLGYTF,TGTGCCACCAGCAGTTCAGGGGGCCTTGGCTACACCTTC
TRBJ2-2,NA,TRBV2,NA,CASTGRINTGELFF,TGTGCCAGCACGGGGCGCATAAACACCGGGGAGCTGTTTTTT
TRBJ2-7,NA,TRBV2,NA,CARSQSRGGGEQYF,TGTGCCAGAAGTCAATCGAGGGGAGGGGGCGAGCAGTACTTC
TRBJ1-2,NA,TRBV6-6,NA,CASREGRIYGYTF,TGTGCCAGCAGAGAAGGACGGATCTATGGCTACACCTTC
TRBJ2-3,TRBD2,TRBV7-9,few,CASSLASRESDKDTQYF,TGTGCCAGCAGCTTAGCATCGCGGGAGAGTGATAAAGATACGCAGTATTTT
TRBJ2-3,NA,TRBV7-2,NA,CASSLGFHTQYF,TGTGCCAGCAGCTTAGGATTCCATACGCAGTATTTT
TRBJ2-1,NA,TRBV6-1,few,CAIPPSLGYNEQFF,TGTGCCATTCCTCCTAGTCTCGGGTACAATGAGCAGTTCTTC
TRBJ2-7,NA,TRBV28,NA,CASRHQDWDEQYF,TGTGCCAGCAGGCACCAGGATTGGGACGAGCAGTACTTC
TRBJ2-1,TRBD1,TRBV12-3/TRBV12-4,NA,CASSSRDRVNEQFF,TGTGCCAGCAGTTCCCGGGACAGGGTCAATGAGCAGTTCTTC